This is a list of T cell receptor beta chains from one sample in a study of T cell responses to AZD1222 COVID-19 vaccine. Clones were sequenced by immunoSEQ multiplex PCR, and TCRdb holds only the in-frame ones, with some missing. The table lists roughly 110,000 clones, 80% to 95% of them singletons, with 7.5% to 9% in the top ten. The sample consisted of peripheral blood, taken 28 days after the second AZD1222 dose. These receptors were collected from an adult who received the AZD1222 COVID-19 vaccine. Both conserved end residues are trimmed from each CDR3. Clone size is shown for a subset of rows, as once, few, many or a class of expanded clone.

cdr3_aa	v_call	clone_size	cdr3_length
ATTLGELNYGYT	TRBV21-1	-	12
ASSQVVSSGASDTQY	TRBV3-1/TRBV3-2	-	15
ASSSPGDRGSTDTQY	TRBV7-3	-	15
ASSAGRGRTGELF	TRBV18	few	13
ASSGGSSGAAAHGYT	TRBV9	-	15
ASSLDASGGGETQY	TRBV5-5	-	14
ASSLGARASYNSPLH	TRBV5-6	-	15
ASSESPGQREAF	TRBV2	-	12
ASSTGGPYNEQF	TRBV19	-	12
ANSTGNTGELF	TRBV7-6	-	11
ASSLGSTGELF	TRBV7-3	-	11
ASSQDPAGGTDTQY	TRBV3-1/TRBV3-2	-	14
ASSYPGTGEQY	TRBV6-5	-	11
SVSGLAGISNTGELF	TRBV29-1	-	15
ASRTVREDYGYT	TRBV5-4	-	12
ASSRGFADTGELF	TRBV9	-	13
ASRDTDRGHGKAF	TRBV6-4	few	13
ASSQDRYEQY	TRBV12-3/TRBV12-4	-	10
ASSVGNGVKGELF	TRBV9	-	13
ASSVGTGLGNSPLH	TRBV9	-	14
ASSVDGNTEAF	TRBV6-5	-	11
ASSIGGKEAF	TRBV19	-	10
ASSREPGHHSPLH	TRBV7-3	-	13
ASSLLSEGYTEAF	TRBV5-1	-	13
ASASGGRAYEQY	TRBV10-3	-	12
AWSDQGDEQY	TRBV30	-	10
ASSEYLSSVPY	TRBV7-3	once	11
ASSELAGGNTGELF	TRBV6-4	-	14
SVQLNTDTQY	TRBV29-1	-	10
ASSQGDWGEQY	TRBV3-1/TRBV3-2	-	11
ASSKVGALTGGSNEQF	TRBV14	-	16
ASSRISAGANEKLF	TRBV5-1	-	14
ASSIRVGNTEAF	TRBV19	-	12
GSGRSSYNSPLH	TRBV30	-	12
ASIHDPNTEAF	TRBV2	-	11
ASSFDLTSTDTQY	TRBV5-5	few	13
ASSLDGFDSDTIY	TRBV11-2	-	13
ASSQDRQPSYNSPLH	TRBV3-1/TRBV3-2	-	15
ASSSKTGLGEQY	TRBV7-6	-	12
ASSYRLAPTDTQY	TRBV7-2	-	13
ASSPWLAGSSTGSYNEQF	TRBV18	-	18
ASSQEGAAGGRNEQF	TRBV4-1	-	15
ASRDAGELF	TRBV2	once	9
ASSPGDNEQF	TRBV18	-	10
ASSQTSGRGDTQY	TRBV2	once	13
ASSRLGGQIGYGYT	TRBV11-2	-	14
ASSVRPGRPGDEQF	TRBV21-1	-	14
ASTQGSLGVQY	TRBV3-1/TRBV3-2	-	11
ASSTFLGGALGELF	TRBV11-1	-	14
AISEGFLAKNIQY	TRBV10-3	-	13
ASRDRQKHEQY	TRBV12-3/TRBV12-4	-	11